These 19 T cell receptor beta chains share one sample of origin, sequenced in a study of cytomegalovirus exposure and HLA in healthy donors. PCR employed 60 Vbeta and 13 Jbeta primers. Repertoires were generated with immunoSEQ multiplex PCR, while TCRdb's copy carries only in-frame clones and drops some. This sample yields about 130,000 clones, of which around 72% are seen a single time; about 1.7% belongs to the top ten. The material sequenced was PBMCs. These receptors were obtained from a middle-aged woman in good health and CMV-seronegative.

The chain has TRBV29-1 and TRBJ2-1; 10 bases are a match to TRBD2. Germline CDR1 reads SQVTM; CDR2 reads ANQGSEA. The CDR3 loop spans 14 amino acids. The J segment lost 9 bases and the V segment lost 6 bases, leaving 11 bases of the junction unmatched. CDR3 nucleotide sequence: TGCAGCGTCGCCAGCGGGAGGGCCAGAGTTGAGCAGTTCTTC. It specifies CSVASGRARVEQFF.

This clone was counted a single time. This sequence joins TRBV5-1 and TRBJ2-7; 13 bases are a match to TRBD2. Trimming cost V 4 bases and J 7 bases; bases outside gene matches: 14. The CDR3 extends over 17 amino acids. Germline-derived CDR1 and CDR2 are SGHRS and YFSETQ. The chain's CDR3 is CASSAGTSGEAAWEQYF. The CDR3 DNA is TGCGCCAGCAGCGCCGGGACTAGCGGGGAGGCCGCTTGGGAGCAGTACTTC. The variable domain in full, with the rest retrieved from reference TRBV5-1 and TRBJ2-7, is KAGVTQTPRYLIKTRGQQVTLSCSPISGHRSVSWYQQTPGQGLQFLFEYFSETQRNKGNFPGRFSGRQFSNSRSEMNVSTLELGDSALYLCASSAGTSGEAAWEQYFGPGTRLTVT.

This chain links TRBV7-9 with TRBJ2-2; a possible D gene is TRBD1 (6 bases). This CDR3 comprises 15 residues. V lost 4 bases, J lost 1 base, and 10 bases lay in between. Germline V lookup: CDR1 SEHNR, CDR2 FQNEAQ (reference sequence). The CDR3 loop reads CASSSGQMNTGELFF. CDR3 nucleotide sequence: TGTGCCAGCAGCTCTGGACAGATGAACACCGGGGAGCTGTTTTTT.

The rearrangement links TRBV28 to TRBJ2-1; 7 nucleotides agree with TRBD2. Unmatched junction bases numbered 11, after V lost 3 bases and J lost 3 bases. Germline CDR1 and CDR2: MDHEN and SYDVKM. This CDR3 has 17 residues. The CDR3 is CASSFGAGVTVYNEQFF. CDR3 nucleotide sequence: TGTGCCAGCAGTTTCGGGGCGGGAGTGACGGTCTACAATGAGCAGTTCTTC.

The sample holds a few counts of this clone. The chain is built from TRBV7-3 and TRBJ1-1; a weak D match, TRBD1 (6 bases). Germline V CDR1 and CDR2: SGHTA, FQGTGA. The CDR3 has 15 residues. Trimming pared 0 bases from V and 5 bases from J, leaving 13 bases between. This CDR3 is CASSLTSGVGTEAFF. The CDR3 nucleotides read TGTGCCAGCAGCTTAACGTCAGGGGTAGGAACTGAAGCTTTCTTT.

In this sample, this clone turned up once. J is TRBJ2-7 and V is TRBV30, with D possibly TRBD2 on 5 matching bases. V gave up 4 bases and J gave up 3 bases, with 16 bases separating them. Germline assignment: CDR1 GTSNPN and CDR2 SVGIG (reference sequence). The CDR3 covers 14 residues. DNA of the CDR3: TGTGCCTGGATCCCCGGACCGGGGATCTACGAGCAGTACTTC. This codes for CAWIPGPGIYEQYF.

This clone has just one count. The chain couples TRBV21-1 to TRBJ2-7; the table's TRBD2 call for D was not verified on the DNA. TRBV21-1 is a pseudogene segment. The CDR3 runs to 21 residues. The DNA of the CDR3 is TGTGCCAGCAGCACCTCCCGGTCGCCGGGACTACATTCGGGCGGGAGCTACGAGCAGTACTTC. Its protein is CASSTSRSPGLHSGGSYEQYF.

The chain combines TRBV7-9 with TRBJ2-1; no definite D call. With 5 bases removed from V and 8 bases from J, the gap between germline ends came to 10 bases. Germline V CDR1 and CDR2: SEHNR, FQNEAQ (reference sequence). This CDR3 contains 12 residues. Written as DNA, the CDR3 is TGTGCCAGCAGCCACCCGGTCGATGAGCAGTTCTTC. As protein: CASSHPVDEQFF.

V gene TRBV12-5 combines with J gene TRBJ1-5; D gene uncertain. This CDR3 comprises 15 residues. The germline gives CDR1 LGHNT, CDR2 FRNRAP. V was trimmed by 5 bases and J by 2 bases, leaving 13 bases between them. CDR3 in amino acids: CASGDDWAGNQPQHF. CDR3 coding DNA: TGTGCTAGTGGTGATGATTGGGCAGGCAATCAGCCCCAGCATTTT.

This chain uses TRBV25-1 with TRBJ1-2; the D gene is possibly TRBD1 (5 bases). Germline CDR1 reads MGHDK; CDR2 reads SYGVNS. This CDR3 is built from 17 residues. V was pared by 7 bases and J by 2 bases, with 23 bases between. The CDR3 region is CASTHPGRSGANYGYTF. Written as DNA, the CDR3 is TGTGCCAGCACTCACCCGGGAAGGAGCGGGGCCAACTATGGCTACACCTTC.

The V and J genes are TRBV10-3 and TRBJ2-5, with TRBD1 as a possible D gene (6 bases). Deletions cut 5 bases from V and 1 base from J, with 11 bases between. The CDR3 length is 14 residues. Germline V gene data show CDR1 as ENHRY and CDR2 as SYGVKD. The CDR3 sequence: CAISKQGSQETQYF. Written as DNA, the CDR3 is TGTGCCATCAGTAAACAGGGTTCCCAAGAGACCCAGTACTTC.

This clone was recorded a few times. The CDR3 DNA reads TGTGCCAGCAGCGTATGGGCCCTAGCGAACTACAATGAGCAGTTCTTC. It yields the protein CASSVWALANYNEQFF. The chain joins TRBV9 to TRBJ2-1, with D perhaps TRBD2 (6 bases). Trimming stripped 1 base from V and 3 bases from J, with 14 bases between. The germline V gene has CDR1 SGDLS and CDR2 YYNGEE. CDR3 length: 16 residues.

The rearrangement links TRBV27 to TRBJ2-3; perhaps TRBD1 as D (5 bases). The CDR3 totals 15 residues. V lost 5 bases and J 2 bases, leaving 14 bases between the germline ends. Germline V lookup: CDR1 MNHEY, CDR2 SMNVEV (reference sequence). CDR3 sequence (DNA): TGTGCCAGCAGTCCCCCCCAGGGATCCACAGATACGCAGTATTTT. Its protein is CASSPPQGSTDTQYF.

V and J are TRBV27 and TRBJ1-5, with 8 bases identical to TRBD1. From germline, CDR1 is MNHEY and CDR2 SMNVEV (reference sequence). Unmatched junction bases numbered 5, after V lost 10 bases and J lost 0 bases. This CDR3 contains 14 residues. CDR3 sequence (DNA): TGTGCCATCCTGGACAGGGTTAGCAATCAGCCCCAGCATTTT. Protein: CAILDRVSNQPQHF.

This clone has a single count. The gene calls are TRBV18 and TRBJ1-1; perhaps TRBD1 as D (5 bases). Germline V lookup: CDR1 KGHSH, CDR2 LQKENI. V was cut by 8 bases and J by 1 base, with 17 bases left in between. The CDR3 runs 15 residues. The CDR3 DNA reads as TGTGCCAGCCCACGGGGGGAGGTCGGGAACACTGAAGCTTTCTTT. It specifies CASPRGEVGNTEAFF.

V usage is TRBV28 and J usage is TRBJ1-4; the D gene is possibly TRBD1 (5 bases). This CDR3 comprises 15 residues. CDR1 MDHEN and CDR2 SYDVKM come from the germline V gene. Trimming removed 8 bases from V and 4 bases from J, with 17 bases in between. CDR3 DNA sequence: TGTGCCAGCGCCCGACAGTTCACCCTTAATGAAAAACTGTTTTTT. Translated: CASARQFTLNEKLFF. Filled out from reference TRBV28 and TRBJ1-4, the complete variable domain reads DVKVTQSSRYLVKRTGEKVFLECVQDMDHENMFWYRQDPGLGLRLIYFSYDVKMKEKGDIPEGYSVSREKKERFSLILESASTNQTSMYLCASARQFTLNEKLFFGSGTQLSVL.

V usage is TRBV5-1 and J usage is TRBJ2-7; TRBD1 aligns across 12 bases. Germline loops: CDR1 SGHRS, CDR2 YFSETQ. The CDR3 is 15 amino acids. V was pared by 3 bases and J by 6 bases, with 7 bases of the junction left unmatched. The CDR3 DNA reads as TGCGCCAGCAGCTGGACCGGGACAGGGGGCGGCGAGCAGTACTTC. As protein: CASSWTGTGGGEQYF.

The chain joins TRBV7-8 to TRBJ1-1; the match to TRBD1 covers 12 bases. Losses at the gene ends were 3 bases for V and 6 bases for J; bases not matched to a gene: 5. CDR1 is SGHVS and CDR2 is FQNEAQ in the germline V gene. The CDR3 length is 15 residues. DNA of the CDR3: TGTGCCAGCAGCTTCGGGACAGGGGGCTCTTCTGAAGCTTTCTTT. The encoded protein is CASSFGTGGSSEAFF.

The rearrangement joins TRBV5-6 to TRBJ2-2, with unresolved D. Trimming left V 0 bases short and J 6 bases short, with 6 bases between. Looked up from germline, CDR1 is SGHDT and CDR2 is YYEEEE. The CDR3 has 13 amino acids. DNA of the CDR3: TGTGCCAGCAGCTTGGGTCAGTCCGGGGAGCTGTTTTTT. As protein: CASSLGQSGELFF. Together with reference TRBV5-6 and TRBJ2-2, the CDR3 gives the full variable domain: DAGVTQSPTHLIKTRGQQVTLRCSPKSGHDTVSWYQQALGQGPQFIFQYYEEEERQRGNFPDRFSGHQFPNYSSELNVNALLLGDSALYLCASSLGQSGELFFGEGSRLTVL.